The 2 T cell receptor beta chains below were found in one sample sequenced in a study of blood T cell repertoires in COVID-19. Data came from immunoSEQ multiplex PCR; TCRdb stores just in-frame clones and leaves some out. The sample lists tens of thousands of clones; approximately 89% were seen once. Sequenced material: peripheral blood. Receptors originate from a man aged 50-59 years with acute or convalescent COVID-19.

The gene calls are TRBV10-1 and TRBJ2-3; D remains unclear. This CDR3 is 18 amino acids long. Germline CDR1 reads WNHNN; CDR2 reads SYGVQD (reference sequence). V was trimmed by 6 bases and J by 0 bases, leaving 22 bases between them. As DNA, the CDR3 is TGCGCCAGCAGGCTAACCATTGTGGGCGACCCTAGCACAGATACGCAGTATTTT. The encoded protein is CASRLTIVGDPSTDTQYF.

In its sample, this clone was seen a few times. Other nucleotide sequences in the sample specify the same CDR3. The chain joins TRBV19 to TRBJ2-3; D is unresolved. This CDR3 contains 13 residues. Germline CDR1 reads LNHDA; CDR2 reads SQIVND (reference sequence). V was clipped by 3 bases and J by 1 base, with 5 bases between them. CDR3 loop: CASSMSGTDTQYF. The DNA for the CDR3 is TGTGCCAGTAGTATGAGTGGCACAGATACGCAGTATTTT.